The rows below give T cell receptor beta chains drawn from one sample of a study of T cell responses to AZD1222 COVID-19 vaccine. Assay used: immunoSEQ multiplex PCR; TCRdb lists only in-frame clones, some missing. This sample has about 150,000 clones, with around 88% found just once. Specimen: peripheral blood, collected 28 days after the second AZD1222 dose. These receptors were collected from an adult who received the AZD1222 COVID-19 vaccine. Both conserved end residues are part of each CDR3. A D gene is named only where the DNA matches it firmly. Clone size is given for some rows only: seen once, a few or many times, or a class if the clone is expanded.

V gene: TRBV19
D gene: TRBD1
J gene: TRBJ1-5
clone size: NA
CDR3 DNA: TGTGCCAGTAGTATGGAGGGGGCGAGTCAGCCCCAGCATTTT
CDR3 protein: CASSMEGASQPQHF

V gene: TRBV25-1
D gene: NA
J gene: TRBJ1-2
clone size: NA
CDR3 DNA: TGTGCCAGCAGTGAAGTCCGCGTTGGTTACACCTTC
CDR3 protein: CASSEVRVGYTF

V gene: TRBV5-4
D gene: NA
J gene: TRBJ2-2
clone size: NA
CDR3 DNA: TGTGCCAGCAGCCCTGGGACGCGTAAGGGCACCGGGGAGCTGTTTTTT
CDR3 protein: CASSPGTRKGTGELFF

V gene: TRBV5-6
D gene: TRBD1
J gene: TRBJ1-2
clone size: NA
CDR3 DNA: TGTGCCAGCAGCCACCGGACAGGATGGGGCTACACCTTC
CDR3 protein: CASSHRTGWGYTF

V gene: TRBV2
D gene: TRBD1
J gene: TRBJ1-3
clone size: NA
CDR3 DNA: TGTGCCAGCAGTGATAACCAGGGGGCGGTTGGAAACACCATATATTTT
CDR3 protein: CASSDNQGAVGNTIYF

V gene: TRBV9
D gene: TRBD2
J gene: TRBJ2-3
clone size: NA
CDR3 DNA: TGTGCCAGCAGCGTAGCTCCCGGGGGGGCAAATACGCAGTATTTT
CDR3 protein: CASSVAPGGANTQYF

V gene: TRBV2
D gene: NA
J gene: TRBJ2-7
clone size: NA
CDR3 DNA: TGTGCCAGCAGTGAAGGGGGGCGCGGGTACGAGCAGTACTTC
CDR3 protein: CASSEGGRGYEQYF

V gene: TRBV2
D gene: NA
J gene: TRBJ2-1
clone size: NA
CDR3 DNA: TGTGCCAGCAGTCGAGACTTCTCCGAGCAGTTCTTC
CDR3 protein: CASSRDFSEQFF

V gene: TRBV7-2
D gene: TRBD1
J gene: TRBJ1-1
clone size: few
CDR3 DNA: TGTGCCAGCAGGTATCCAGGGGGGGGGCTGAACACTGAAGCTTTCTTT
CDR3 protein: CASRYPGGGLNTEAFF

V gene: TRBV5-1
D gene: NA
J gene: TRBJ1-2
clone size: NA
CDR3 DNA: TGCGCCAGCAGCTTGAGGGGACAAGACTATGGCTACACCTTC
CDR3 protein: CASSLRGQDYGYTF

V gene: TRBV4-3
D gene: NA
J gene: TRBJ2-5
clone size: NA
CDR3 DNA: TGCGCCAGCAGCCAAGATCGAACCTTACAAGAGACCCAGTACTTC
CDR3 protein: CASSQDRTLQETQYF

V gene: TRBV19
D gene: NA
J gene: TRBJ2-1
clone size: NA
CDR3 DNA: TGTGCCAGTAATTCGGACGGGTCCGGGGAGCAGTTCTTC
CDR3 protein: CASNSDGSGEQFF

V gene: TRBV27
D gene: TRBD1
J gene: TRBJ1-2
clone size: NA
CDR3 DNA: TGTGCCAGCAGCCGAACTGACAGGGCTCGTGGCTACACCTTC
CDR3 protein: CASSRTDRARGYTF

V gene: TRBV2
D gene: NA
J gene: TRBJ2-3
clone size: NA
CDR3 DNA: TGTGCCAGCAATGGGGTTCCCAACCCGGCAGATACGCAGTATTTT
CDR3 protein: CASNGVPNPADTQYF

V gene: TRBV9
D gene: NA
J gene: TRBJ1-2
clone size: NA
CDR3 DNA: TGTGCCAGCAGTAATTTCGAAGGGGGCTACACCTTC
CDR3 protein: CASSNFEGGYTF

V gene: TRBV4-1
D gene: NA
J gene: TRBJ1-2
clone size: NA
CDR3 DNA: TGCGCCAGCAGCCATTCACTTACGGGGTCGCGGGGCTACACCTTC
CDR3 protein: CASSHSLTGSRGYTF

V gene: TRBV7-7
D gene: TRBD1
J gene: TRBJ1-1
clone size: NA
CDR3 DNA: TGTGCCAGCAGCATGACAGGGAATACTGAAGCTTTCTTT
CDR3 protein: CASSMTGNTEAFF

V gene: TRBV7-2
D gene: NA
J gene: TRBJ1-2
clone size: NA
CDR3 DNA: TGTGCCAGCAGCCGGCAAGGCTACACCTTC
CDR3 protein: CASSRQGYTF

V gene: TRBV7-2
D gene: TRBD2
J gene: TRBJ2-5
clone size: NA
CDR3 DNA: TGTGCCAGCAGCCAGGACGGGGGGGGAACCCAAGAGACCCAGTACTTC
CDR3 protein: CASSQDGGGTQETQYF

V gene: TRBV15
D gene: TRBD1
J gene: TRBJ2-7
clone size: NA
CDR3 DNA: TGTGCCACCAGCAGATTCCGACAGGGGCCCTACGAGCAGTACTTC
CDR3 protein: CATSRFRQGPYEQYF

V gene: TRBV5-1
D gene: NA
J gene: TRBJ2-7
clone size: NA
CDR3 DNA: TGCGCCAGCAGCCCCCGCGCGGACGCCTACGAGCAGTACTTC
CDR3 protein: CASSPRADAYEQYF

V gene: TRBV19
D gene: NA
J gene: TRBJ1-5
clone size: NA
CDR3 DNA: TGTGCCAGTAGACCTGCGGGGGGCAATCAGCCCCAGCATTTT
CDR3 protein: CASRPAGGNQPQHF

V gene: TRBV7-8
D gene: NA
J gene: TRBJ2-7
clone size: once
CDR3 DNA: TGTGCCAGCAGCCCCGGCCGGGTAACCTACGAGCAGTACTTC
CDR3 protein: CASSPGRVTYEQYF